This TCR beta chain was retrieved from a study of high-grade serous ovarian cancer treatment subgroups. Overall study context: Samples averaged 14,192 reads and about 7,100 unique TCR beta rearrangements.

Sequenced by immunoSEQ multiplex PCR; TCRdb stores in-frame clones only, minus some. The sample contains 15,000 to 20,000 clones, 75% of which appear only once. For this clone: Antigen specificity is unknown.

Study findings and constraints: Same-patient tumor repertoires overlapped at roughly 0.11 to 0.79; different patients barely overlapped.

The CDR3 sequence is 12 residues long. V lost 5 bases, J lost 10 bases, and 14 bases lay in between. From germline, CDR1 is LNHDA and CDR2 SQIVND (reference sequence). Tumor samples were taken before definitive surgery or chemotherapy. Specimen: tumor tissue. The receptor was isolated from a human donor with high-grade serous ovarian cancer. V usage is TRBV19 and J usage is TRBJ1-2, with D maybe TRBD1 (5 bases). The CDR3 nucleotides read TGTGCCAGTAGTCCAGGGACGGAAAACTACACCTTC. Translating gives CASSPGTENYTF.